This T cell receptor beta chain originates from a study of type 1 regulatory T cells. Study context: An in vitro protocol generated T-allo10, a Tr1-enriched, alloantigen-specific CD4 T cell product.

At least ten counts were recorded for this clonotype. In TCRdb, the reads were re-called with MiXCR into one record per CDR3 protein. The profile shows under 20,000 distinct CDR3 sequences, roughly 10% of them singletons. This receptor was identified in a human donor in good health. The sequencing sample was made of CD4+ T cells, either the whole sample or a sorted fraction (not recorded which).

CDR3 DNA: TGTGCCAGCAGCTTAATTGGTCTAGCCAGGGGGGAGCTGTTTTTT. Protein sequence: CASSLIGLARGELFF. The chain carries TRBV7-3 and TRBJ2-2; maybe TRBD2 (5 bases). Germline V gene sequence: CDR1 SGHTA, CDR2 FQGTGA. V lost 1 base, J lost 8 bases, and 14 bases lay in between. The CDR3 has 15 residues.